This TCR beta chain was observed in a study of Ad26.COV2.S vaccination and SARS-CoV-2 variants. Study as a whole: Ad26.COV2.S shots went into the muscle once or twice, 56 days apart. Study-wide findings and caveats: Spike-specific TCR breadth ran higher among vaccine recipients than placebo recipients.

This clone appeared a single time. What it binds is not known. Treatment reported: about 20 received Ad26.COV2.S at low or high dose, single or two shots; several received placebo; per-sample allocation not given. Day 63 after the first vaccine or placebo injection was the time point for sampling. Recruitment in Boston yielded a donor of adult age, 18-55 years. Expression of Wuhan-strain SARS-CoV-2 spike came from the Ad26 vector that formed the vaccine. Using immunoSEQ multiplex PCR, the repertoire was profiled, and TCRdb retains in-frame clones only, with some absent. The sample contains roughly 450,000 clones, 75% to 95% of which appear only once. CDR1 and CDR2 from the germline V gene are MGHRA and YSYEKL. V shed 0 bases and J shed 0 bases, with 12 bases lying between them. The CDR3 loop spans 17 amino acids.

The source was peripheral blood, collected in a trial of Ad26.COV2.S vaccine versus placebo. The chain couples TRBV4-1 to TRBJ1-5; D is undetermined. This receptor was taken from a person aged 18 to 59 who received the Ad26.COV2.S COVID-19 vaccine or a placebo. CDR3 nucleotide sequence: TGCGCCAGCAGCCAAGAATTTGCAGGAGATAGCAATCAGCCCCAGCATTTT. This translates into CASSQEFAGDSNQPQHF.